The 27 T cell receptor beta chains reported below all come from one sample, sequenced in a study of blood T cells in healthy people across ages (dated by TCRdb to the mid-2010s). Receptor amplification or capture employed 5' RACE. TCRdb names Illumina HiSeq 2500 as the instrument used. A second about 7 to 11 cycle PCR used a sample-barcoded 5' primer and a J-beta primer mix. TCRdb ran its own pipeline on the public reads, namely fastp trimming at Q25 and MiXCR clone calling, and kept in-frame beta chains. When rows share a CDR3 protein, they turn into one entry using the most common DNA and genes. The sample table shows over 550,000 distinct CDR3 sequences, and 25% to 30% are seen once. More than 15% of the sample goes to the ten largest clones. Sequencing was done on a sample of blood. Receptors originate from a woman older than 75 in good health.

This clonotype was recorded at least ten times. The chain carries TRBV3-1 and TRBJ2-5, with D unclear. The CDR3 totals 14 residues. Germline CDR1 and CDR2: LGHDT and YNNKEL (reference sequence). V lost 0 bases to trimming and J lost 3 bases, with 8 bases between them. This CDR3 is CASSQDTVEETQYF. The CDR3 bases are TGTGCCAGCAGCCAAGATACCGTCGAAGAGACCCAGTACTTC.

This chain joins TRBV11-2 and TRBJ2-5; D is possibly TRBD2 (6 bases). This CDR3 region has 12 residues. Trimming removed 6 bases from V and 9 bases from J, with 14 bases in between. CDR1 SGHAT and CDR2 FQNNGV come from the germline V gene. CDR3 sequence: CASSPLREAQYF. The DNA for the CDR3 is TGTGCCAGCAGTCCCCTTAGGGAGGCCCAGTACTTC.

This chain uses TRBV7-9 with TRBJ2-4, with D possibly being TRBD2 (6 bases). Trimming shortened V by 7 bases and J by 2 bases, and 21 bases separated the two germline ends. The germline V gene has CDR1 SEHNR and CDR2 FQNEAQ (reference sequence). This CDR3 has 17 amino acids. CDR3 protein: CASNSGSVLATKNIQYF. CDR3 DNA: TGTGCCAGCAACTCAGGAAGTGTGCTAGCGACCAAAAACATTCAGTACTTC.

CDR3 sequence (DNA): TGTGCCAGCAGTGAACGGGGCAATCAGGGGGAAAAACTGTTTTTT. Its protein product is CASSERGNQGEKLFF. The V and J genes are TRBV2 and TRBJ1-4; D perhaps matches TRBD1 (6 bases). CDR1 is SNHLY, CDR2 FYNNEI, per germline. Between the trimmed V and J ends, which lost 2 bases and 8 bases, there was a span of 15 bases. The CDR3 is 15 amino acids.

The chain carries TRBV6-1 and TRBJ1-3; D might be TRBD1 (5 bases). With 5 bases removed from V and 0 bases from J, the gap between germline ends came to 20 bases. There are 18 residues in the CDR3. Germline V gene data show CDR1 as MNHNS and CDR2 as SASEGT. CDR3 sequence (DNA): TGTGCCAGCAGTCCCCCTGGGAGGGACTTTAGCTCTGGAAACACCATATATTTT. This translates into CASSPPGRDFSSGNTIYF.

Notes on this clonotype: This could be a read error, since a much larger clone is one nucleotide away. Likely a read error: the CDR3 ends without its conserved phenylalanine or tryptophan. V gene TRBV7-2 combines with J gene TRBJ2-1; 14 bases line up with TRBD2. This CDR3 is built from 16 residues. The V gene's germline CDR1 is SGHTA and CDR2 FQGNSA. Trimming at V came to 5 bases and at J to 8 bases, leaving 8 bases not matched to a gene. The CDR3 is CASSRETSGGAYEQFC. The CDR3 DNA sequence: TGTGCCAGCAGCCGCGAGACTAGCGGGGGGGCATATGAGCAGTTCTGC.

In this sample, this clonotype turned up many times. This sequence joins TRBV12-3 or TRBV12-4 and TRBJ1-6; D possibly corresponds to TRBD1 (5 bases). The ends were cut back, 3 bases at V and 1 base at J, with 10 bases in the middle. The CDR3 has 16 amino acids. For the CDR3, the DNA is TGTGCCAGCAGTTTCCGTGGGGGTTCCTATAATTCACCCCTCCACTTT. The encoded protein is CASSFRGGSYNSPLHF.

The genes are TRBV30 and TRBJ2-2, with 11 positions matching TRBD2. The CDR3 is 14 amino acids. After removal of 2 bases from V and 8 bases from J, the junction contained 4 bases not matched to a gene. Germline CDR1 GTSNPN, CDR2 SVGIG (reference sequence). The CDR3 is CAWSTGTSGGELFF. In nucleotides, the CDR3 is TGTGCCTGGAGTACCGGGACTAGCGGAGGGGAGCTGTTTTTT.

V usage is TRBV20-1 and J usage is TRBJ2-7, with a tentative D call TRBD1 (6 bases). Per the germline V gene, CDR1 is DFQATT and CDR2 is SNEGSKA (reference sequence). Trimming took 2 bases from V and 7 from J, leaving 18 bases between them. This CDR3 spans 14 amino acids. In nucleotides, the CDR3 is TGCAGTGCTAGACCCCACATGGGGGCTTGGGAGCAGTACTTC. This codes for CSARPHMGAWEQYF.

This clonotype was seen at least ten times. The gene calls are TRBV7-2 and TRBJ1-5; a possible D gene is TRBD1 (6 bases). Trimming took off 1 base at V and 6 bases at J, with 13 bases between the two ends. This CDR3 is 15 amino acids long. The V gene's germline CDR1 is SGHTA and CDR2 FQGNSA. The CDR3 sequence is CASSLDRGAGQPQHF. The CDR3 coding sequence is TGTGCCAGCAGCTTAGATCGGGGGGCGGGTCAGCCCCAGCATTTT.

A word on this clonotype: It may be a read error: a sequence one base away is much more abundant. The chain employs TRBV6-5 and TRBJ1-1; no definite D call. CDR3 length: 13 residues. In germline, CDR1 is MNHEY, CDR2 SVGAGI. V was cut by 6 bases and J by 5 bases, with 13 bases left in between. CDR3 bases: TGTGCCAGCAGGTGGACTTTGGGAACTGAAGCTTTCTTT. Its protein product is CASRWTLGTEAFF.

This clonotype was seen repeatedly, ten times or more. The rearrangement uses TRBV7-2 and TRBJ2-1, with a weak D call TRBD1 (6 bases). The V gene's germline CDR1 is SGHTA and CDR2 FQGNSA. V lost 5 bases, J lost 8 bases, and 22 bases lay in between. The CDR3 runs 16 residues. CDR3 DNA sequence: TGTGCCAGCAGCGCCCGTAGCCCCATGGGGGCGGATGAGCAGTTCTTC. Translated: CASSARSPMGADEQFF. The complete variable domain, with remaining parts taken from reference TRBV7-2 and TRBJ2-1, reads GAGVSQSPSNKVTEKGKDVELRCDPISGHTALYWYRQSLGQGLEFLIYFQGNSAPDKSGLPSDRFSAERTGGSVSTLTIQRTQQEDSAVYLCASSARSPMGADEQFFGPGTRLTVL.

This clonotype appeared many times. This may stem from a read error, because a much larger clone lies one nucleotide away. The rearrangement joins TRBV7-2 to TRBJ2-5; D gene uncertain. Per the germline V gene, CDR1 is SGHTA and CDR2 is FQGNSA. CDR3 length: 14 amino acids. Deletions cut 4 bases from V and 4 bases from J, with 13 bases between. The DNA for the CDR3 is TGTGCCAGCAGCTGGGGTGGGTTTGGAGAGACCCAGTACTTC. It is translated as CASSWGGFGETQYF.

This clonotype was observed many times. The V and J genes are TRBV11-2 and TRBJ2-5; D may be TRBD2 (5 bases). The CDR3 has 13 residues. Germline CDR1 and CDR2: SGHAT and FQNNGV. V was clipped by 8 bases and J by 6 bases, with 16 bases between them. The CDR3 bases are TGTGCCAGCTCTCCCGGGATCCGACAGACCCAGTACTTC. Translated: CASSPGIRQTQYF. The variable domain in full, completed from reference TRBV11-2 and TRBJ2-5, reads EAGVAQSPRYKIIEKRQSVAFWCNPISGHATLYWYQQILGQGPKLLIQFQNNGVVDDSQLPKDRFSAERLKGVDSTLKIQPAKLEDSAVYLCASSPGIRQTQYFGPGTRLLVL.

At least ten counts were recorded for this clonotype. The CDR3 sequence is CASSLGGRHGDEQFF. DNA of the CDR3: TGTGCCAGCAGCTTAGGGGGGCGTCATGGCGATGAGCAGTTCTTC. The chain carries TRBV7-2 and TRBJ2-1; a possible D gene is TRBD1 (6 bases). Deletions cut 1 base from V and 8 bases from J, with 15 bases between. Germline V gene sequence: CDR1 SGHTA, CDR2 FQGNSA. The CDR3 has 15 residues.

Remarks on this clonotype: A much larger clone sits a single nucleotide away, making a read error possible. DNA of the CDR3: TGTGCCAGCAGCTTAGAACAGAACCCTGAGCAGTACTTC. Amino acids: CASSLEQNPEQYF. This rearrangement joins TRBV7-9 to TRBJ2-5; D remains unclear. Germline V gene lookup returns CDR1 SEHNR and CDR2 FQNEAQ (reference sequence). Trimming stripped 1 base from V and 11 bases from J, with 14 bases between. The CDR3 totals 13 residues.

This clonotype has just a few counts. CDR3 sequence: CASSRGTDYNSPLHF. The DNA for the CDR3 is TGTGCCAGCAGCCGCGGGACAGACTATAATTCACCCCTCCACTTT. V usage is TRBV3-1 and J usage is TRBJ1-6; 7 positions agree with TRBD1. CDR3 length equals 15 residues. Per germline, CDR1 LGHDT and CDR2 YNNKEL (reference sequence). Germline trimming cut 4 bases from V and 3 bases from J; bases unmatched to any gene: 3. Filled out from reference TRBV3-1 and TRBJ1-6, the complete variable domain reads DTAVSQTPKYLVTQMGNDKSIKCEQNLGHDTMYWYKQDSKKFLKIMFSYNNKELIINETVPNRFSPKSPDKAHLNLHINSLELGDSAVYFCASSRGTDYNSPLHFGNGTRLTVT.

This clonotype appeared many times. V gene TRBV5-5 combines with J gene TRBJ2-7, with D perhaps matching TRBD1 or TRBD2 (5 bases each). The CDR3 totals 15 residues. V dropped 1 base and J dropped 3 bases, with 14 bases sitting between them. Looked up from germline, CDR1 is SGHKS and CDR2 is YYEKEE (reference sequence). CDR3: CASSLRGVLVYEQYF. The DNA of the CDR3 is TGTGCCAGCAGCTTGCGGGGCGTCCTAGTCTACGAGCAGTACTTC.

The J gene is TRBJ1-2, the V gene TRBV28; possible D gene TRBD1, 5 bases. V dropped 8 bases and J dropped 8 bases, with 15 bases sitting between them. There are 12 residues in the CDR3. Germline V CDR1 and CDR2: MDHEN, SYDVKM. The CDR3 sequence is CASGDGLRGYTF. In DNA, the CDR3 is TGTGCCAGCGGGGACGGGTTGAGGGGCTACACCTTC.

This clonotype was observed many times. This rearrangement joins TRBV10-3 to TRBJ1-2; D is uncertain. The germline gives CDR1 ENHRY, CDR2 SYGVKD. V was clipped by 7 bases and J by 2 bases, with 11 bases between them. The CDR3 sequence is 13 residues long. This CDR3 is CAITVTENYGYTF. The CDR3, as DNA: TGTGCCATCACTGTGACCGAGAACTATGGCTACACCTTC.

DNA for the CDR3: TGTGCCAGCTCACCACCAATGGGACAGCAAGCTTTCTTT. This encodes CASSPPMGQQAFF. The chain has TRBV18 and TRBJ1-1, with TRBD1 identical over 7 bases. Germline V gene lookup returns CDR1 KGHSH and CDR2 LQKENI. The CDR3 totals 13 residues. Trimming removed 0 bases from V and 9 bases from J; junction bases left unmatched: 4.

This clonotype was recorded many times. This sequence joins TRBV6-5 and TRBJ2-7; D remains ambiguous. The CDR3 is 11 amino acids. The V gene lost 6 bases and the J gene lost 4 bases, with 7 bases spanning the gap. CDR1 and CDR2 from the germline V gene are MNHEY and SVGAGI. The CDR3 DNA follows: TGTGCCAGCAGAGACACTTACGAGCAGTACTTC. Protein sequence: CASRDTYEQYF.

With regard to this clonotype: A junction end diverges from the germline sequence, so it may reflect a read error. V and J are TRBV5-5 and TRBJ1-5; the D is unclear. The CDR3 is 13 residues long. CDR1 and CDR2 (germline): SGHKS, YYEKEE (reference sequence). The chain's CDR3 is CASSLGSNQPRHF. CDR3 coding DNA: TGTGCCAGCAGCTTGGGGAGTAATCAGCCCCGGCATTTT. Variable domain in full (rest from reference TRBV5-5 and TRBJ1-5): DAGVTQSPTHLIKTRGQQVTLRCSPISGHKSVSWYQQVLGQGPQFIFQYYEKEERGRGNFPDRFSARQFPNYSSELNVNALLLGDSALYLCASSLGSNQPRHFGDGTRLSIL.

This clonotype was seen ten or more times. V is TRBV20-1 and J is TRBJ2-7; D not resolved. The germline gives CDR1 DFQATT, CDR2 SNEGSKA (reference sequence). The V and J ends lost 6 bases and 5 bases respectively, with 14 bases between them. This CDR3 has 12 residues. The CDR3 spells CSAKPKRDEQYF. In DNA, the CDR3 is TGCAGTGCCAAGCCTAAACGGGACGAGCAGTACTTC.

Ten or more counts support this clonotype. The gene calls are TRBV20-1 and TRBJ1-6, with TRBD1 matching 7 bases. This CDR3 contains 16 residues. Germline lookup yields CDR1 DFQATT and CDR2 SNEGSKA (reference sequence). The CDR3 nucleotides are TGCAGCGCCGACGAAGTCCCAGGGGGGGGTAATTCACCCCTCCACTTT. Amino acids: CSADEVPGGGNSPLHF.

In its sample, this clonotype was seen a few times. A much bigger clone sits one base away, suggesting this may be a read error. V is TRBV4-1 and J is TRBJ2-1, with D perhaps TRBD1 (5 bases). V lost 3 bases and J lost 13, with 16 bases in between. CDR1 is MGHRA, CDR2 YSYEKL, per germline. The CDR3 runs to 13 residues. This chain's CDR3 is CASSQPGQETQFF. CDR3 in DNA: TGCGCCAGCAGCCAGCCAGGACAAGAGACCCAGTTCTTC.

For this clonotype: This clone may be a read error of a much larger clone one base away. The rearrangement joins TRBV28 to TRBJ1-2; TRBD1 matches at 8 bases. Per the germline V gene, CDR1 is MDHEN and CDR2 is SYDVKM. The CDR3 loop spans 13 amino acids. V lost 8 bases to trimming and J lost 4 bases; unmatched junction nucleotides: 6. In DNA form, the CDR3 reads TGTGCCAGCTCTGGACAGGGAAGCTATGGCTACACCTTC. Protein product: CASSGQGSYGYTF.